This T cell receptor beta chain was retrieved from a study of T cell repertoires in cytomegalovirus infection. Across the study: Public signatures in TCR beta pointed to CMV infection and matching HLA type.

This clonotype appeared many times. Its target is unknown. Study-wide results and limits: Summed public TCR beta family frequency identified CMV carriers bearing the relevant HLA. Within the response measured ex vivo, HLA-C-restricted CMV-specific TCR beta clonotypes were dominant.

Each CDR3 protein is one row after TCRdb ran MiXCR on the reads. Seen here are about 260,000 distinct CDR3 sequences, around 15% observed once, and the top ten hold 8.5% to 9%. CDR1 is SGHRS and CDR2 is YFSETQ in the germline V gene. Trimming left V 5 bases short and J 0 bases short, with 11 bases between. This CDR3 has 15 residues. The sequence came from a human donor in good health (CMV status not recorded). Some clones in this sample may be carry-over from other donors' samples. This sequence joins TRBV5-1 and TRBJ2-2; perhaps TRBD1 as D (6 bases). The sequenced sample was PBMCs. CDR3 sequence reads: CASRMDSSNTGELFF. CDR3 DNA: TGCGCCAGCAGAATGGACAGTTCGAACACCGGGGAGCTGTTTTTT.